The present TCR beta chain was sequenced within a study of Ad26.COV2.S vaccination and SARS-CoV-2 variants. A single count supports this clone. It may be a read error: a sequence one base away is much more abundant. The same CDR3 can be traced to other DNA sequences in this sample. Clones were sequenced by immunoSEQ multiplex PCR, and TCRdb holds only the in-frame ones, with some missing. Of hundreds of thousands of clones in the sample, roughly 90% were seen once. Treatment: roughly 19 received Ad26.COV2.S at low or high dose, single or two shots; 5 received placebo; per-sample allocation not given. Sampling happened 63 days after the first vaccine or placebo injection. The sequence was obtained from a person aged 18 to 65 who received the Ad26.COV2.S COVID-19 vaccine or a placebo. The source was peripheral blood, collected in a trial of Ad26.COV2.S vaccine versus placebo.

The CDR3 loop reads CASSPGYGYTF. Here the CDR3 DNA reads TGTGCCAGCAGCCCAGGGTACGGCTACACCTTC. The chain uses TRBV6-2 or TRBV6-3 and TRBJ1-2, with D tentatively TRBD1 (5 bases). Germline CDR1 is MNHEY and CDR2 is SVGEGT. This CDR3 contains 11 residues. Trimming cost V 6 bases and J 8 bases, with 10 bases left between them.